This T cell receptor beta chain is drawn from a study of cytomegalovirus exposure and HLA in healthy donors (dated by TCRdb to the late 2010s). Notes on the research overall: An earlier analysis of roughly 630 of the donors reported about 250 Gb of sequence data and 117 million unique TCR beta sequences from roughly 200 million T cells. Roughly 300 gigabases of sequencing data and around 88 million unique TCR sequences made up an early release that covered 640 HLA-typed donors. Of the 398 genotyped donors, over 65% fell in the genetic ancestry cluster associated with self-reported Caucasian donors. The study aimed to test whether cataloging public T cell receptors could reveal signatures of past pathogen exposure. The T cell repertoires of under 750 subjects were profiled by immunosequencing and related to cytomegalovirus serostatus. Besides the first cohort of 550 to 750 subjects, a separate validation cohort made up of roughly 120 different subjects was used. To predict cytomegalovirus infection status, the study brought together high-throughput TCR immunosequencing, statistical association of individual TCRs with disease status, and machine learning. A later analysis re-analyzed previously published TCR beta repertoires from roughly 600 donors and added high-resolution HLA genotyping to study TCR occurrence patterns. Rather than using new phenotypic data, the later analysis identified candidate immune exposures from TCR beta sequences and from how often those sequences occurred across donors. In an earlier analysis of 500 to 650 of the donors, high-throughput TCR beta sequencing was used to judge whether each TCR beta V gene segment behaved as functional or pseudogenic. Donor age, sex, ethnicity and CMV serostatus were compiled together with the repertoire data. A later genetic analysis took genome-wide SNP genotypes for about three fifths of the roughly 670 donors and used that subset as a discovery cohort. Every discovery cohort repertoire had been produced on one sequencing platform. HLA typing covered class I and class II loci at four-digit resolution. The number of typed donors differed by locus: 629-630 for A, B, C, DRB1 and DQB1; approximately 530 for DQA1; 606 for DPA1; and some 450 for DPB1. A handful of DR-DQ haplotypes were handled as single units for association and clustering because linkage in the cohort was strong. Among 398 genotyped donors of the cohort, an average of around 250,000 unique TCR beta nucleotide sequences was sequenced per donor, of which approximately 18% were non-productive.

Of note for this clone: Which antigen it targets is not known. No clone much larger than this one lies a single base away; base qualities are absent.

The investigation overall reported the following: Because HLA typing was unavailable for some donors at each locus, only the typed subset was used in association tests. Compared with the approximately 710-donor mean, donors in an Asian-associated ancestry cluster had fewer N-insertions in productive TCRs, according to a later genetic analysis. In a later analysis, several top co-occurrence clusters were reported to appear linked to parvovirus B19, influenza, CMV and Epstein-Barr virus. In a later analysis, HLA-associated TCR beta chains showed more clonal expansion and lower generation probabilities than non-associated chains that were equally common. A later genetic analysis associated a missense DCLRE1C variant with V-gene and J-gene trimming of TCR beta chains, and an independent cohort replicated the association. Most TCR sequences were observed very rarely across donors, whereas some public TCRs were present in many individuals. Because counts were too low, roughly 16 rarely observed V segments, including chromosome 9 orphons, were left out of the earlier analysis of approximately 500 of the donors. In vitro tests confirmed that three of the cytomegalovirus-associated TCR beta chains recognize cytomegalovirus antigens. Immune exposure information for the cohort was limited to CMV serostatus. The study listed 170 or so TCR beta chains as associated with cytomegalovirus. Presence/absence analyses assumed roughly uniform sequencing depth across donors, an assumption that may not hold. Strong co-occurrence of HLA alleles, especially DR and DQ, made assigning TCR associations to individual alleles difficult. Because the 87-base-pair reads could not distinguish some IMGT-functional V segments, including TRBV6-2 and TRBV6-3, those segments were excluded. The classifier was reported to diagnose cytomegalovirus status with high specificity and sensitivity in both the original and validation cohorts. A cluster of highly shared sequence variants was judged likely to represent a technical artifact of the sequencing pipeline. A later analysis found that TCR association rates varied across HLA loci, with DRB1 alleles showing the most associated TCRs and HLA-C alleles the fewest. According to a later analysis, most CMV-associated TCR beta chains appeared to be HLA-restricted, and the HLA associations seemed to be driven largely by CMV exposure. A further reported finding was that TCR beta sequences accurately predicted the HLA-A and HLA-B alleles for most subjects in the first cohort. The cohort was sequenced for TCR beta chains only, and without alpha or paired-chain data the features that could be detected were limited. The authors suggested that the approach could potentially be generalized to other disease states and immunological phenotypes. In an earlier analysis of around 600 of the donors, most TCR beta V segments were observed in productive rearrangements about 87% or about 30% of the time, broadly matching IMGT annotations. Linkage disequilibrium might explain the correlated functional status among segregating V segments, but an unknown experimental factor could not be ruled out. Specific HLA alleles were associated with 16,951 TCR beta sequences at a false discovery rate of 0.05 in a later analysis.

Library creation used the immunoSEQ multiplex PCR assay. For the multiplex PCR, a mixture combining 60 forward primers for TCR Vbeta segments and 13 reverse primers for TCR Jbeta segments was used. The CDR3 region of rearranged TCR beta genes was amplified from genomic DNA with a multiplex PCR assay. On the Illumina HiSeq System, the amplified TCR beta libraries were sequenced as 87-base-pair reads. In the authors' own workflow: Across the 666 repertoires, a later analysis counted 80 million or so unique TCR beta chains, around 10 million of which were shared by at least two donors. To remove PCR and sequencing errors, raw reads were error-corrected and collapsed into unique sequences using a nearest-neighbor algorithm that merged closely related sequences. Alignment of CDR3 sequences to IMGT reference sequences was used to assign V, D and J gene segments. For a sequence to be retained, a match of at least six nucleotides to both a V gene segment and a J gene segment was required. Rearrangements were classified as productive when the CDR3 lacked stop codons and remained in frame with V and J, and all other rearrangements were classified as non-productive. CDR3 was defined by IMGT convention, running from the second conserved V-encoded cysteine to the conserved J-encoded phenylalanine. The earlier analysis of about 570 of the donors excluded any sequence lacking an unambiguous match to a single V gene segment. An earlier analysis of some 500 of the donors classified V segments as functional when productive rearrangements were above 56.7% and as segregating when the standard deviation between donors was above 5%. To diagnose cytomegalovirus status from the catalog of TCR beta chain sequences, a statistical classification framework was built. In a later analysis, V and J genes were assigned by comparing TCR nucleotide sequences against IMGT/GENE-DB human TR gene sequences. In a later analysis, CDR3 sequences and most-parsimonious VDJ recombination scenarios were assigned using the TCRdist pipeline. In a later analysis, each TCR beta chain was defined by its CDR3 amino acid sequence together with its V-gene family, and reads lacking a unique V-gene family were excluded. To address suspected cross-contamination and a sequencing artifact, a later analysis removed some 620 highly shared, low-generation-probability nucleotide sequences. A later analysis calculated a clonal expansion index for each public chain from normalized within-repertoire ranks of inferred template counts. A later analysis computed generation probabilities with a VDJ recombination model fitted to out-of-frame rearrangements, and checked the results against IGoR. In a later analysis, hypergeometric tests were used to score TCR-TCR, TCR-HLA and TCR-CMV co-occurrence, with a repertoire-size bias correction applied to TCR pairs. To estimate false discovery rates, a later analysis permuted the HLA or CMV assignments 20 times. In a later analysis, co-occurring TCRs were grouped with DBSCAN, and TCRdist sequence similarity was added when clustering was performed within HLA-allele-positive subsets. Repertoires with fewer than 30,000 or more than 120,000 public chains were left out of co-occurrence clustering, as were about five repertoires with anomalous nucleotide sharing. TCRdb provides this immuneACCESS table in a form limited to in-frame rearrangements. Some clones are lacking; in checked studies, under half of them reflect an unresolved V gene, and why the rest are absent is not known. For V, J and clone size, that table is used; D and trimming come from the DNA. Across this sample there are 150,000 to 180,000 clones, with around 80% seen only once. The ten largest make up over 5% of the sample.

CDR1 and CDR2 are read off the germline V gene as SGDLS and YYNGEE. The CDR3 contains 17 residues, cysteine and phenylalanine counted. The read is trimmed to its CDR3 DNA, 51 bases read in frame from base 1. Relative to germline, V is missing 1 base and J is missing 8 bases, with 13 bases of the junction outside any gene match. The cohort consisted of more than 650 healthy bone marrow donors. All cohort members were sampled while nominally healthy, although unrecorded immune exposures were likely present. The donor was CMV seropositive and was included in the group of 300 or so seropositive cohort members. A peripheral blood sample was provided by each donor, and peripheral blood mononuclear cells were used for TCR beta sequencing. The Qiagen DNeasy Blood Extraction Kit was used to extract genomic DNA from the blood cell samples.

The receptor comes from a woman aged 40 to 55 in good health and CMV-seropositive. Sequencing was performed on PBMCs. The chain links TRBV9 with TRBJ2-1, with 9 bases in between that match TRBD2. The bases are TGTGCCAGCAGCGTATTCGACCCAGCGGGAGGCGGGGATGAGCAGTTCTTC. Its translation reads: CASSVFDPAGGGDEQFF. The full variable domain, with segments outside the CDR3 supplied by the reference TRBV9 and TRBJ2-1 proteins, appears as DSGVTQTPKHLITATGQRVTLRCSPRSGDLSVYWYQQSLDQGLQFLIQYYNGEERAKGNILERFSAQQFPDLHSELNLSSLELGDSALYFCASSVFDPAGGGDEQFFGPGTRLTVL.